The rows below give T cell receptor beta chains drawn from one sample of a study of Graves' ophthalmopathy and Graves' hyperthyroidism. MiXCR, applied by TCRdb to the multiplex PCR reads, yields one record per CDR3 protein. The sample gives about 740,000 distinct CDR3 sequences, around 40% of which show up once; approximately 43% is in the top ten. Sequencing was done on a sample of peripheral blood. These receptors all come from an adult man with Graves' ophthalmopathy. Each CDR3 is given with its conserved first and last residue. D genes are given only for firm matches. The size of a clone is reported for some rows only, either as once, few or many, or as a class for expanded clones.

>TRBV20-1|TRBJ1-1|.|few
TGCAGTGCCCCCGCCCATGGGGACACTGAAGCTTTCTTT
CSAPAHGDTEAFF
>TRBV29-1|TRBJ1-5|.|many
TGCAGCGTTGGGACAACTAATCAGCCCCAGCATTTT
CSVGTTNQPQHF
>TRBV5-1|TRBJ2-7|TRBD1|many
TGCGCCAGCAGCTTGGGGGACAGGAACTACGAGCAGTACTTC
CASSLGDRNYEQYF
>TRBV25-1|TRBJ1-1|.|once
TGTGCCAGCTCACCATGGCCAGACACTGAAGCTTTCTTT
CASSPWPDTEAFF
>TRBV29-1|TRBJ1-2|.|.
TGCAGCTTCATCCGGGGGGACGCAGGAGGCTACACCTTC
CSFIRGDAGGYTF
>TRBV6-5|TRBJ1-2|.|many
TGTGCCAGCAGTTCCACAACAGGTTATAGGAATGGCTACACCTTC
CASSSTTGYRNGYTF
>TRBV2|TRBJ2-7|.|.
TGTGCCAGCAATGGAGGGGATTACGGGCAGTACTTC
CASNGGDYGQYF
>TRBV11-1|TRBJ1-2|.|.
TGTGCCAGCAGCCCGGACCCACGGAGCGGTGGCTACACCTTC
CASSPDPRSGGYTF
>TRBV7-7|TRBJ1-1|TRBD1|few
TGTGCTGACAGACAGGGACGGAACACTGAAGCTTTCTTT
CADRQGRNTEAFF
>TRBV9|TRBJ2-5|TRBD2|.
TGTGCCAGCTTGGACAGCGGGGGGTCCCAAGAGACCCAGTACTTC
CASLDSGGSQETQYF
>TRBV12-3/TRBV12-4|TRBJ1-1|.|many
TGTGCCAGCAGTTTAAAACTGAACACTGAAGCTTTCTTT
CASSLKLNTEAFF
>TRBV5-6|TRBJ1-3|TRBD1|.
TGTGCCAGCAAGAGGACAGGGGGAAACACCATATATTTT
CASKRTGGNTIYF
>TRBV25-1|TRBJ1-1|TRBD1|.
TGTGCCAGCAGTGCCCGGACAGGGGATCGAACTGAAGCTTTCTTT
CASSARTGDRTEAFF
>TRBV7-2|TRBJ1-5|.|.
TGTGCCAGCAGCTTAGCGTCCTATGGCAGGGATCATTATCAGCCCCAGCATTTT
CASSLASYGRDHYQPQHF
>TRBV7-9|TRBJ2-5|TRBD2|many
TGTGCCAGCAGCTCGCAGGGAGGGGAGACCCAGTACTTC
CASSSQGGETQYF
>TRBV6-5|TRBJ2-7|.|few
TGTGCCCTCCGTCGTAAAAGGGTGGGGACCTACGAGCAGTACTTC
CALRRKRVGTYEQYF
>TRBV24-1|TRBJ2-5|TRBD1|few
TGTGCCACCAGTGACCTGGGTACAGGGGGCCAAGAGACCCAGTACTTC
CATSDLGTGGQETQYF
>TRBV9|TRBJ1-6|.|many
TGTGCCAGCAGCCCCCTTGATTCACCCCTCCACTTT
CASSPLDSPLHF
>TRBV2|TRBJ1-5|TRBD1|many
TGTGCCAGCAGGTTACAGGGGAATCAGCCCCAGCATTTT
CASRLQGNQPQHF
>TRBV5-1|TRBJ2-5|.|few
TGCACCAGCAGCTTGGTGGCGGACCAAGAGACCCAGTACTTC
CTSSLVADQETQYF
>TRBV7-9|TRBJ2-7|.|.
TGTGCCAGCGCGGACCTGACCTACGAGCAGTACTTC
CASADLTYEQYF
>TRBV19|TRBJ1-2|.|few
TGTGCCAGTAGTAGACGGGACACCGGTAACTATGGCTACACCTTC
CASSRRDTGNYGYTF
>TRBV10-3|TRBJ1-1|TRBD1|.
TGTGCCAGCTCACCGGTCCGGGACAGGGGGCTTGGCACTGAAGCTTTCTTT
CASSPVRDRGLGTEAFF
>TRBV29-1|TRBJ2-7|.|many
TGCAGCGGGACGACAGGTTCAACGGGCTACGAGCAGTACTTC
CSGTTGSTGYEQYF
>TRBV2|TRBJ1-6|TRBD1|.
TGTGCCAGCAGGTGGGGGACAGGGGGGTCACCCCTCCACTTT
CASRWGTGGSPLHF
>TRBV5-5|TRBJ1-1|.|.
TGTGCCAGCAGCTTGTCGGGCCAGGGTCCTGAAGCTTTCTTT
CASSLSGQGPEAFF